A selection of T cell receptor beta chains follows, all from one sample in a study of shared clonotypes between healthy human individuals. Here immunoSEQ multiplex PCR was the method, and the copy in TCRdb shows in-frame clones only, minus some. The sample contains a few million clones, 93% of which appear only once. Sample: naive CD4+ T cells from PBMCs. The receptors shown here come from a young man in good health. Some clones in this sample may be carry-over from other donors' samples. Both conserved end residues are part of each CDR3. A D gene is named only where the DNA matches it firmly. Only some rows state a clone size, as once, few, many or a class for expanded clones.

>NA|NA|TRBJ1-2|TRBV4-3
TGCGCCAGCAGCCAAGTAAGACAGGTGAACTATGGCTACACCTTC
CASSQVRQVNYGYTF
>NA|NA|TRBJ1-2|TRBV25-1
TGTGCCAGCAGTGGGGGGTTCGGTGGCTACACCTTC
CASSGGFGGYTF
>few|TRBD1|TRBJ1-1|TRBV5-6
TGTGCCAGCAGCGCCTGGGACAGGGCGAACACTGAAGCTTTCTTT
CASSAWDRANTEAFF
>NA|TRBD2|TRBJ2-3|TRBV7-7
TGTGCCAGCAGCTTAGAGGGACTACCTACAGATACGCAGTATTTT
CASSLEGLPTDTQYF
>NA|NA|TRBJ1-2|TRBV6-5
TGTGCCAGCAGTTCTCGCAGGGGCGGGGGCTACACCTTC
CASSSRRGGGYTF
>NA|NA|TRBJ2-3|TRBV14
TGTGCCAGCAGCCAAAGGAGGGGTTTGACAGATACGCAGTATTTT
CASSQRRGLTDTQYF
>NA|NA|TRBJ2-5|TRBV11-2
TGTGCCAGCAGCCCGCGGGACCAAGAGACCCAGTACTTC
CASSPRDQETQYF
>NA|NA|TRBJ2-7|TRBV28
TGTGCCAGCAGTTTACCGACGGGACTCCCCTACGAGCAGTACTTC
CASSLPTGLPYEQYF
>once|TRBD1|TRBJ2-4|TRBV7-9
TGTGCCAGCAGCCCCTCGACAGGGGGAAACATTCAGTACTTC
CASSPSTGGNIQYF
>NA|TRBD1|TRBJ1-2|TRBV28
TGTGCCAGCAGTTGGGGGACAGCTCTTAACTATGGCTACACCTTC
CASSWGTALNYGYTF
>NA|TRBD1|TRBJ2-5|TRBV10-3
TGTGCCATCAGTGAGAGGACAGGGGAGACCCAGTACTTC
CAISERTGETQYF
>once|NA|TRBJ1-1|TRBV5-1
TGCGCCAGCAGCTTGGGAGGTGGAAACACTGAAGCTTTCTTT
CASSLGGGNTEAFF
>NA|NA|TRBJ2-7|TRBV10-3
TGTGCCATCAGCCCGGGTAGGGACGCAAGCGAGCAGTGCTTC
CAISPGRDASEQCF
>NA|NA|TRBJ2-5|TRBV5-8
TGTGCCAGCAGCGCTCCGATCGGGACTTCGTACCAAGAGACCCAGTACTTC
CASSAPIGTSYQETQYF